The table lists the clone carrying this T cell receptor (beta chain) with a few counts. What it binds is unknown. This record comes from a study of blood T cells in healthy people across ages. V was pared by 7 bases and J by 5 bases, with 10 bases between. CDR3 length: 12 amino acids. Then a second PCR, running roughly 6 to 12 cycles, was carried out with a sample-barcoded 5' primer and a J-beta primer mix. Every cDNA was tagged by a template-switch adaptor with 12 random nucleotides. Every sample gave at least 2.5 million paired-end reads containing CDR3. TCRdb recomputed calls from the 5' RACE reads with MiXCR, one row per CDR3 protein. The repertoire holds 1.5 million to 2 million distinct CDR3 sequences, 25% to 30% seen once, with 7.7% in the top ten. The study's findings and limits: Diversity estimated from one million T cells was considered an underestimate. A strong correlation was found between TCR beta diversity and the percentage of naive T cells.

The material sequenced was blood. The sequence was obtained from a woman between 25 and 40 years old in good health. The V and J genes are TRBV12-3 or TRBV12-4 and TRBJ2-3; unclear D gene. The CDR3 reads CASTYTRDTQYF. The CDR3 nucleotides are TGTGCCAGCACCTATACACGAGATACGCAGTATTTT.